The 27 T cell receptor beta chains below were found in one sample sequenced in a study of T-cell reconstitution after alpha-beta-depleted transplantation in children. The TCRbeta library incorporated unique molecular identifiers. TCRdb passed the PCR reads through MiXCR, listing each CDR3 protein once. The table records around 490,000 distinct CDR3 sequences, roughly an eighth of them present only once. Sequencing was performed on PBMCs, mostly from graft donor cells, taken 180 days after TCRalphabeta/CD19-depleted stem cell transplant. The receptors shown here come from a female patient aged 2-10 years who had a stem cell transplant for aplastic anemia, so the T cells may come from the graft donor.

The chain carries TRBV6-2 or TRBV6-3 and TRBJ2-3, with 7 bases aligning to TRBD1. CDR3 length: 16 residues. The V gene end was trimmed by 6 bases and the J gene end by 0 bases; junction bases not matched to a gene: 9. From germline, CDR1 is MNHEY and CDR2 SVGEGT. The CDR3 region has the DNA TGTGCCAGCAGGCTGAGGGACAGCCAAAGCACAGATACGCAGTATTTT. As protein: CASRLRDSQSTDTQYF.

The chain's CDR3 is CASSQGEAGELFF. CDR3 nucleotide sequence: TGCGCCAGCAGCCAAGGGGAGGCCGGGGAGCTGTTTTTT. The chain uses TRBV4-3 and TRBJ2-2; maybe TRBD2 (6 bases). This CDR3 spans 13 amino acids. CDR1 and CDR2 (germline): LGHNA, YSLEER. V was trimmed by 1 base and J by 6 bases, leaving 6 bases between them.

Note on this clonotype: One end of the junction does not line up with germline, which may come from a read error. The chain's CDR3 is CARSPRRGPSSGANVLTF. CDR3 sequence (DNA): TGTGCCCGCAGTCCGAGGCGGGGGCCAAGCTCTGGGGCCAACGTCCTGACTTTC. The chain is built from TRBV12-3 or TRBV12-4 and TRBJ2-6; perhaps TRBD2 as D (7 bases). CDR3 length: 18 residues.

V usage is TRBV3-1 and J usage is TRBJ2-1; tentative D call: TRBD2 (6 bases). V was cut by 3 bases and J by 5 bases, with 14 bases left in between. The germline V gene encodes CDR1 LGHDT and CDR2 YNNKEL (reference sequence). The length of the CDR3 is 15 residues. CDR3 sequence: CASSQAGTRDNEQFF. For the CDR3, the DNA is TGTGCCAGCAGCCAGGCCGGGACTCGCGACAATGAGCAGTTCTTC.

The chain combines TRBV15 with TRBJ2-1, with 10 bases identical to TRBD2. With 0 bases clipped from V and 2 bases from J, the junction kept 4 bases outside the gene matches. The germline CDR1 and CDR2 sequences are LNHNV and YYDKDF (reference sequence). There are 17 residues in the CDR3. CDR3 protein: CATSRDIAGGPYNEQFF. CDR3 sequence (DNA): TGTGCCACCAGCAGAGACATAGCGGGAGGCCCCTACAATGAGCAGTTCTTC.

This clonotype was recorded many times. The chain carries TRBV15 and TRBJ2-7, with D unresolved. Germline loops: CDR1 LNHNV, CDR2 YYDKDF (reference sequence). CDR3 length: 15 residues. The V gene lost 0 bases and the J gene lost 2 bases, with 11 bases spanning the gap. The CDR3 nucleotides read TGTGCCACCAGCAGAGATCGAACGTCGACCTACGAGCAGTACTTC. Protein sequence: CATSRDRTSTYEQYF.

This clonotype was observed a handful of times. The chain combines TRBV5-1 with TRBJ2-2; 8 positions match TRBD1. This CDR3 region has 19 residues. Germline CDR1 reads SGHRS; CDR2 reads YFSETQ. Trimming at V came to 4 bases and at J to 8 bases, leaving 22 bases not matched to a gene. Here the CDR3 reads CASSLHLGQGALLKGELFF. The CDR3 region has the DNA TGCGCCAGCAGCCTTCATCTTGGACAGGGCGCGTTGTTGAAGGGGGAGCTGTTTTTT.

This clonotype turned up a few times. The DNA for the CDR3 is TGCGCCAGCAGCTTCCGGGGGGGGCACACAGATACGCAGTATTTT. Translating gives CASSFRGGHTDTQYF. This chain connects TRBV4-3 to TRBJ2-3; 8 positions agree with TRBD2. The CDR3 has 15 residues. Trimming cost V 5 bases and J 2 bases; bases outside gene matches: 6. The germline gives CDR1 LGHNA, CDR2 YSLEER.

This clonotype has more than one count but fewer than ten. This rearrangement joins TRBV5-1 to TRBJ2-7; D is uncertain. Germline CDR1 and CDR2: SGHRS and YFSETQ. The CDR3 loop spans 13 amino acids. V lost 4 bases to trimming and J lost 5 bases, with 13 bases between them. CDR3 sequence: CASSGGYGNEQYF. The CDR3 DNA sequence: TGCGCCAGCAGCGGTGGTTATGGGAACGAGCAGTACTTC.

This clonotype was picked up many times. J is TRBJ2-3 and V is TRBV20-1, with D possibly matching TRBD2 (5 bases). Between the trimmed V and J ends, which lost 6 bases and 4 bases, there was a span of 11 bases. Germline CDR1 and CDR2: DFQATT and SNEGSKA (reference sequence). The CDR3 spans 12 residues. The chain's CDR3 is CSALAGADTQYF. The CDR3 DNA reads as TGCAGTGCCCTAGCTGGAGCAGATACGCAGTATTTT.

This clonotype turned up a few times. The V and J genes are TRBV14 and TRBJ1-2, with D unresolved. CDR1 SGHDN and CDR2 FVKESK come from the germline V gene. This CDR3 is 15 amino acids long. Deletions cut 3 bases from V and 2 bases from J, with 13 bases between. In DNA form, the CDR3 reads TGTGCCAGCAGCCATCTGGGAGGGCTAAACTATGGCTACACCTTC. Translating gives CASSHLGGLNYGYTF. Full variable domain (missing parts from reference TRBV14 and TRBJ1-2): EAGVTQFPSHSVIEKGQTVTLRCDPISGHDNLYWYRRVMGKEIKFLLHFVKESKQDESGMPNNRFLAERTGGTYSTLKVQPAELEDSGVYFCASSHLGGLNYGYTFGSGTRLTVV.

The chain combines TRBV20-1 with TRBJ2-7; D is uncertain. Germline V gives CDR1 DFQATT, CDR2 SNEGSKA (reference sequence). This CDR3 region has 10 residues. V was pared by 4 bases and J by 2 bases, with 3 bases between. The DNA of the CDR3 is TGCAGTGCTATGCCCTACGAGCAGTACTTC. It specifies CSAMPYEQYF.

In its sample, this clonotype was seen a few times. The chain links TRBV4-3 to TRBJ1-4, with D hard to call. Germline V gene data show CDR1 as LGHNA and CDR2 as YSLEER. The CDR3 contains 18 residues. V lost 4 bases to trimming and J lost 0 bases, with 18 bases between them. The CDR3, as DNA: TGCGCCAGCAGCCGCGACCCCTCCCGATGGGCAACTAATGAAAAACTGTTTTTT. Translating gives CASSRDPSRWATNEKLFF.

V and J are TRBV5-4 and TRBJ2-5; the match to TRBD2 covers 8 bases. This CDR3 has 15 amino acids. V trimming: 4 bases; J trimming: 4 bases; junction bases outside the gene matches: 9. Looked up from germline, CDR1 is SGHNT and CDR2 is YYREEE (reference sequence). The CDR3: CASSREGSRGETQYF. Here the CDR3 DNA reads TGTGCCAGCAGCCGGGAGGGGTCCCGGGGAGAGACCCAGTACTTC.

This clonotype turned up a few times. V usage is TRBV3-1 and J usage is TRBJ2-2; TRBD1 matches at 10 bases. This CDR3 comprises 17 residues. Trimming removed 1 base from V and 4 bases from J; junction bases left unmatched: 6. CDR1 LGHDT and CDR2 YNNKEL come from the germline V gene (reference sequence). CDR3 in amino acids: CASSQGQGALATGELFF. CDR3 sequence (DNA): TGTGCCAGCAGCCAAGGACAGGGGGCGCTTGCCACCGGGGAGCTGTTTTTT.

The chain combines TRBV7-9 with TRBJ1-1; D not resolved. Germline lookup yields CDR1 SEHNR and CDR2 FQNEAQ (reference sequence). V was pared by 0 bases and J by 1 base, with 9 bases between. CDR3 length: 15 residues. For the CDR3, the DNA is TGTGCCAGCAGCTTAGCTTGGGCAGGGAACACTGAAGCTTTCTTT. This sequence encodes CASSLAWAGNTEAFF.

The rearrangement links TRBV11-2 to TRBJ1-5; the match to TRBD1 covers 12 bases. Germline CDR1 is SGHAT and CDR2 is FQNNGV. This CDR3 is built from 17 residues. J lost 4 bases, V lost 3 bases, and 7 bases had no gene match. CDR3 sequence reads: CASSLGTGGAGNQPQHF. The DNA of the CDR3 is TGTGCCAGCAGCTTGGGGACAGGGGGCGCCGGGAATCAGCCCCAGCATTTT.

The V and J genes are TRBV5-1 and TRBJ1-2, with unresolved D. The ends were cut back, 1 base at V and 5 bases at J, with 15 bases in the middle. The CDR3 sequence is 15 residues long. Germline CDR1 SGHRS, CDR2 YFSETQ. CDR3 DNA: TGCGCCAGCAGCTTGCCAGCCGGCGGCAGATATGGCTACACCTTC. Its translation: CASSLPAGGRYGYTF.

The chain recombines TRBV25-1 with TRBJ1-5, with D tentatively TRBD1 (5 bases). The CDR3 length is 13 residues. Deletions cut 5 bases from V and 7 bases from J, with 12 bases between. CDR1 is MGHDK and CDR2 is SYGVNS in the germline V gene. DNA of the CDR3: TGTGCCAGCAGTACAGGTTTCAGGCAGCCCCAGCATTTT. This codes for CASSTGFRQPQHF.

A remark on this clonotype: The junction and the germline gene differ at one end; a read error may be behind it. V and J are TRBV18 and TRBJ2-1; the D is unclear. Germline CDR1 reads KGHSH; CDR2 reads LQKENI. This CDR3 comprises 13 residues. Here the CDR3 DNA reads TGTGCCATCTCACCACCGTTGAGGAATGAGCAGTTCTTC. Translation gives CAISPPLRNEQFF.

The J gene is TRBJ2-5, the V gene TRBV12-3 or TRBV12-4; 7 nucleotides agree with TRBD1. The J segment lost 9 bases and the V segment lost 3 bases, leaving 4 bases of the junction unmatched. This CDR3 region has 12 residues. CDR3 DNA sequence: TGTGCCAGCAGTTTGGGGACAGCGCCCCAGTACTTC. It encodes CASSLGTAPQYF.

The count of this clonotype is one. The chain couples TRBV28 to TRBJ1-1; D is uncertain. The V gene lost 8 bases and the J gene lost 0 bases, with 10 bases spanning the gap. Germline assignment: CDR1 MDHEN and CDR2 SYDVKM. The CDR3 contains 13 residues. The CDR3 DNA reads TGTGCCAGCTGCGGGAGAATGAACACTGAAGCTTTCTTT. Translating gives CASCGRMNTEAFF.

The chain uses TRBV4-3 and TRBJ2-7, with 12 bases lining up with TRBD2. After removal of 0 bases from V and 4 bases from J, the junction contained 13 bases not matched to a gene. CDR1 and CDR2 (germline): LGHNA, YSLEER. The CDR3 spans 19 residues. The CDR3 protein is CASSQDTASGRALGYEQYF. DNA for the CDR3: TGCGCCAGCAGCCAAGATACGGCTAGCGGGAGGGCCTTAGGGTACGAGCAGTACTTC.

CDR3 bases: TGTGCCAGCAGCCCGGACAGGGGGCCTCAGCCCCAGCATTTT. Encoded protein: CASSPDRGPQPQHF. The chain uses TRBV6-1 and TRBJ1-5, with 11 bases fitting TRBD1. Germline trimming cut 6 bases from V and 6 bases from J; bases unmatched to any gene: 4. In germline, CDR1 is MNHNS, CDR2 SASEGT. The CDR3 loop spans 14 amino acids.

V usage is TRBV20-1 and J usage is TRBJ2-1; D gene uncertain. The germline V gene has CDR1 DFQATT and CDR2 SNEGSKA (reference sequence). This CDR3 is built from 15 residues. The V and J ends lost 0 bases and 10 bases respectively, with 19 bases between them. CDR3 in amino acids: CSARDGPTPVGEQFF. The DNA of the CDR3 is TGCAGTGCTAGAGATGGCCCTACCCCGGTCGGGGAGCAGTTCTTC.

This rearrangement joins TRBV10-3 to TRBJ2-3; D gene ambiguous. V gave up 7 bases and J gave up 2 bases, with 10 bases separating them. The CDR3 runs 13 residues. Germline V CDR1 and CDR2: ENHRY, SYGVKD. The CDR3 nucleotides read TGTGCCATCAATCGTAGGGCCACAGATACGCAGTATTTT. This encodes CAINRRATDTQYF.

The chain recombines TRBV7-2 with TRBJ1-2; TRBD1 is a possible D gene (6 bases). The CDR3 has 14 amino acids. Deletions cut 3 bases from V and 12 bases from J, with 20 bases between. Looked up from germline, CDR1 is SGHTA and CDR2 is FQGNSA. CDR3 nucleotide sequence: TGTGCCAGCAGCTTTTTGGGGGGGCCCGTCATTGACACCTTC. Amino acids: CASSFLGGPVIDTF.